This T cell receptor beta chain came from a study of blood T cells in healthy people across ages. This clonotype appeared many times. The second PCR ran roughly 7 to 11 cycles with a sample-barcoded 5' primer and J-beta primers. TCRdb passed the 5' RACE reads through MiXCR, listing each CDR3 protein once. Among 800,000 to 950,000 distinct CDR3 sequences listed, 25% to 35% were seen once. The CDR3 loop spans 14 amino acids. V was shortened by 0 bases and J by 1 base, with 5 bases between the two germline ends. CDR1 and CDR2 from the germline V gene are SGHDN and FVKESK. These data were also reused for a study on T cells of mothers and their children.

The sequence was obtained from a woman aged 40 to 50 in good health. Material: blood. The genes are TRBV14 and TRBJ2-3; D gene uncertain. CDR3 DNA sequence: TGTGCCAGCAGCCAAGATTTGGGCACAGATACGCAGTATTTT. It translates to CASSQDLGTDTQYF.